What follows are 17 T cell receptor beta chains derived from one specimen sequenced in a study of blood T cell repertoires in COVID-19 (dated by TCRdb to about 2020). The library was generated by the immunoSEQ multiplex PCR assay. The table comes from immuneACCESS by way of TCRdb, which keeps in-frame sequences with V and J called. Part of the clones is missing from these tables; in studies checked, under half for an unresolved V gene and the rest for unknown reasons. This sample gives more than 250,000 clones in total; about nine tenths of them show up just once. About 10% of the sample is taken by the ten largest. What was sequenced was PBMCs or T cells enriched from blood (not recorded which). These receptors were taken from a woman aged 18-30 years who had recovered from COVID-19.

This clone was seen a few times. The chain joins TRBV15 to TRBJ2-7; the D gene is possibly TRBD2 (6 bases). Trimming left V 5 bases short and J 5 bases short, with 13 bases between. The CDR3 runs 13 residues. CDR1 is LNHNV, CDR2 YYDKDF, per germline (reference sequence). CDR3 loop: CATSLRENNEQYF. CDR3 coding DNA: TGTGCCACCAGCCTACGGGAGAACAACGAGCAGTACTTC.

This clone was detected only a few times. The chain is built from TRBV9 and TRBJ1-2; the match to TRBD1 covers 7 bases. The germline V gene encodes CDR1 SGDLS and CDR2 YYNGEE. The CDR3 sequence is 13 residues long. J was trimmed by 11 bases and V by 2 bases; bases with no gene match: 9. The CDR3 here is CASSVGSGTAYTF. DNA of the CDR3: TGTGCCAGCAGCGTTGGATCCGGGACAGCTTACACCTTC.

The chain couples TRBV11-2 to TRBJ2-7, with TRBD1 matching over 7 bases. The CDR3 sequence is 14 residues long. Per germline, CDR1 SGHAT and CDR2 FQNNGV. V trimming: 0 bases; J trimming: 6 bases; junction bases outside the gene matches: 5. The CDR3 is CASSLDYRGTEQYF. The CDR3 DNA follows: TGTGCCAGCAGCTTAGATTACAGGGGAACCGAGCAGTACTTC.

Details on this clone: This specimen includes other DNA sequences encoding the same CDR3. This chain connects TRBV2 to TRBJ2-6; possible D gene TRBD2, 5 bases. Per the germline V gene, CDR1 is SNHLY and CDR2 is FYNNEI. The V gene lost 3 bases and the J gene lost 4 bases, with 7 bases spanning the gap. This CDR3 comprises 14 residues. The CDR3, as DNA: TGTGCCAGCAGTGAGAGGGCAGGGGCCAACGTCCTGACTTTC. Translated, it gives CASSERAGANVLTF.

The J gene is TRBJ1-2, the V gene TRBV2; tentative D call: TRBD1 (5 bases). Between the trimmed V and J ends, which lost 6 bases and 6 bases, there was a span of 14 bases. Germline V gene lookup returns CDR1 SNHLY and CDR2 FYNNEI. CDR3 size: 13 residues. The chain's CDR3 is CASRGGGANGYTF. The CDR3 DNA follows: TGTGCCAGCAGGGGGGGAGGGGCAAATGGCTACACCTTC.

The chain has TRBV11-2 and TRBJ1-4; possibly TRBD1 for D (5 bases). The CDR3 consists of 13 residues. Looked up from germline, CDR1 is SGHAT and CDR2 is FQNNGV. Trimming took off 7 bases at V and 5 bases at J, with 11 bases between the two ends. The CDR3 here is CASTTRANEKLFF. CDR3 bases: TGTGCCAGCACCACCAGGGCGAATGAAAAACTGTTTTTT. Combining the CDR3 with reference TRBV11-2 and TRBJ1-4 gives the whole variable domain EAGVAQSPRYKIIEKRQSVAFWCNPISGHATLYWYQQILGQGPKLLIQFQNNGVVDDSQLPKDRFSAERLKGVDSTLKIQPAKLEDSAVYLCASTTRANEKLFFGSGTQLSVL.

V usage is TRBV3-1 (or the pseudogene TRBV3-2) and J usage is TRBJ1-6; maybe TRBD1 (6 bases). The CDR3 has 18 residues. CDR1 is LGHDT and CDR2 is YNNKEL in the germline V gene (reference sequence). The V gene lost 0 bases and the J gene lost 5 bases, with 17 bases spanning the gap. As DNA, the CDR3 is TGTGCCAGCAGCCAAGAAGTGTGGGCAGGGGAAGATAATTCACCCCTCCACTTT. This encodes CASSQEVWAGEDNSPLHF.

V and J are TRBV9 and TRBJ2-2; perhaps TRBD2 as D (6 bases). V was clipped by 2 bases and J by 6 bases, with 8 bases between them. The CDR3 has 13 residues. The V gene's germline CDR1 is SGDLS and CDR2 YYNGEE. For the CDR3, the DNA is TGTGCCAGCAGCGTGGGACTTCCCGGGGAGCTGTTTTTT. Protein product: CASSVGLPGELFF.

The chain couples TRBV30 to TRBJ1-6; weak D call: TRBD1 (6 bases). The CDR3 spans 13 residues. V lost 4 bases to trimming and J lost 9 bases, with 13 bases between them. Germline CDR1 is GTSNPN and CDR2 is SVGIG (reference sequence). CDR3 sequence: CAWNRAIGSPLHF. The DNA for the CDR3 is TGTGCCTGGAACAGGGCAATAGGTTCACCCCTCCACTTT. Based on the CDR3 plus reference TRBV30 and TRBJ1-6, the full variable domain is SQTIHQWPATLVQPVGSPLSLECTVEGTSNPNLYWYRQAAGRGLQLLFYSVGIGQISSEVPQNLSASRPQDRQFILSSKKLLLSDSGFYLCAWNRAIGSPLHFGNGTRLTVT.

The CDR3 spells CASSPPSGRVAEQFF. The CDR3 coding sequence is TGTGCCAGCTCACCCCCCAGCGGGAGGGTCGCTGAGCAGTTCTTC. The chain uses TRBV18 and TRBJ2-1, with 10 bases aligning to TRBD2. The CDR3 has 15 residues. The germline V gene encodes CDR1 KGHSH and CDR2 LQKENI. V was clipped by 3 bases and J by 9 bases; unmatched bases: 8.

This clone was picked up one time. This rearrangement joins TRBV28 to TRBJ2-7, with 9 bases fitting TRBD1. The V gene end was trimmed by 5 bases and the J gene end by 0 bases; junction bases not matched to a gene: 5. CDR1 is MDHEN and CDR2 is SYDVKM in the germline V gene. The CDR3 consists of 15 residues. The CDR3 DNA is TGTGCCAGCAGTCAACCGGGACAGGGCTCCTACGAGCAGTACTTC. It specifies CASSQPGQGSYEQYF.

This clone was seen only a few times. The V gene is TRBV6-5, the J gene TRBJ2-1, with 7 positions matching TRBD2. V was clipped by 7 bases and J by 8 bases; unmatched bases: 11. Germline lookup yields CDR1 MNHEY and CDR2 SVGAGI. CDR3 size: 14 residues. The CDR3 bases are TGTGCCAGCAATGGGAGGGCAGTTAGGGATGAGCAGTTCTTC. Its translation: CASNGRAVRDEQFF.

This clone was recorded once. The chain couples TRBV5-1 to TRBJ2-1; D gene uncertain. V lost 1 base, J lost 7 bases, and 12 bases lay in between. The CDR3 loop spans 14 amino acids. The germline gives CDR1 SGHRS, CDR2 YFSETQ. The CDR3 is CASSLSSTGNEQFF. The CDR3 coding sequence is TGCGCCAGCAGCTTGTCCTCGACTGGAAATGAGCAGTTCTTC.

The chain links TRBV30 to TRBJ1-4; 7 nucleotides agree with TRBD1. This CDR3 comprises 14 residues. V was pared by 2 bases and J by 8 bases, with 8 bases of the junction left unmatched. Germline V lookup: CDR1 GTSNPN, CDR2 SVGIG (reference sequence). The CDR3 nucleotides read TGTGCCTGGAGTAGACAGGGATTAGGAGAAAAACTGTTTTTT. Encoded protein: CAWSRQGLGEKLFF.

This chain uses TRBV5-6 with TRBJ1-1, with a tentative D call TRBD1 (5 bases). Germline CDR1 is SGHDT and CDR2 is YYEEEE. V dropped 1 base and J dropped 5 bases, with 12 bases sitting between them. The CDR3 has 14 amino acids. The CDR3 loop is CASSLQGRKTEAFF. The CDR3 DNA follows: TGTGCCAGCAGCTTGCAGGGCCGAAAGACTGAAGCTTTCTTT.

This chain links TRBV9 with TRBJ2-7; TRBD1 is a possible D gene (6 bases). CDR3 length: 14 residues. The germline CDR1 and CDR2 sequences are SGDLS and YYNGEE. Trimming removed 2 bases from V and 0 bases from J, with 9 bases in between. The CDR3 loop reads CASSVTGSSYEQYF. The DNA of the CDR3 is TGTGCCAGCAGCGTGACAGGATCCTCCTACGAGCAGTACTTC.

The chain joins TRBV18 to TRBJ1-3; D might be TRBD1 (6 bases). The CDR3 loop spans 17 amino acids. CDR1 KGHSH and CDR2 LQKENI come from the germline V gene. Trimming left V 2 bases short and J 0 bases short, with 14 bases between. In DNA form, the CDR3 reads TGTGCCAGCTCACCAAGCAGGGGTCCTGTCTCTGGAAACACCATATATTTT. Its protein is CASSPSRGPVSGNTIYF.